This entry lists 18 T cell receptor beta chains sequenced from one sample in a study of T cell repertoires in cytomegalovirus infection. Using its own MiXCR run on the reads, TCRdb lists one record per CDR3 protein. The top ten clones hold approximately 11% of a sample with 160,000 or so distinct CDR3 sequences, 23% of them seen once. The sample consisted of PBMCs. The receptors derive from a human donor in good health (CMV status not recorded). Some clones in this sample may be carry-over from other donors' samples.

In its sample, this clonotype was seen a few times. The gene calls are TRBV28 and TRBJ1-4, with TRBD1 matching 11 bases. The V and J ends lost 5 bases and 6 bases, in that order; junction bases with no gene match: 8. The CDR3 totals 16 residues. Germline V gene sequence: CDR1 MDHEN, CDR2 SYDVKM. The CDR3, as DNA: TGTGCCAGCAGTGGGGACAGGGGGTGGGGAGATGAAAAACTGTTTTTT. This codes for CASSGDRGWGDEKLFF.

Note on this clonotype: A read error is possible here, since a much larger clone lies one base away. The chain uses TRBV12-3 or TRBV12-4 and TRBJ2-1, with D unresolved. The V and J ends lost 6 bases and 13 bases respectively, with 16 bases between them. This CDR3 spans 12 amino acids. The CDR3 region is CASSQNPTKQFF. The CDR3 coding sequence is TGTGCCAGCAGCCAAAACCCAACAAAACAGTTCTTC.

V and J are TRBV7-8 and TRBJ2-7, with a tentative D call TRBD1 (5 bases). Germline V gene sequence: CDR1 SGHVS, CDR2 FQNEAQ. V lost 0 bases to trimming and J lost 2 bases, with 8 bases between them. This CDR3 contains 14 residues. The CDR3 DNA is TGTGCCAGCAGCTTAGCGGACACCGCCTACGAGCAGTACTTC. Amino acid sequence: CASSLADTAYEQYF.

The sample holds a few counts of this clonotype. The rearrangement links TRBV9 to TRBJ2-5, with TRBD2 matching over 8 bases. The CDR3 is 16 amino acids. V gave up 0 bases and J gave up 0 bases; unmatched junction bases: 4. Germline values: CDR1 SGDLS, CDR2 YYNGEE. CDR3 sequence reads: CASSVDSGTYQETQYF. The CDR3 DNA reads TGTGCCAGCAGCGTAGATAGCGGGACGTACCAAGAGACCCAGTACTTC.

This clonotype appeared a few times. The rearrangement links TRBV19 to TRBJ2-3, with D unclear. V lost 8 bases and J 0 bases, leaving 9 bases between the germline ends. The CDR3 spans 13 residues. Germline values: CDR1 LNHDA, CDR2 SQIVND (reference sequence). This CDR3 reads CASAARSTDTQYF. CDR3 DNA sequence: TGTGCCAGTGCGGCTAGGAGCACAGATACGCAGTATTTT.

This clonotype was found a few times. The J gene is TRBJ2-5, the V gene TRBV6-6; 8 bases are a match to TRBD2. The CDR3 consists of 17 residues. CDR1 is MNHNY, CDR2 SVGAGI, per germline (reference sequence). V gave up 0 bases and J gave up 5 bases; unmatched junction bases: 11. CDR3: CASSYSASGSGRETQYF. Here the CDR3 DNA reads TGTGCCAGCAGTTACTCGGCTAGCGGGTCGGGTAGGGAGACCCAGTACTTC.

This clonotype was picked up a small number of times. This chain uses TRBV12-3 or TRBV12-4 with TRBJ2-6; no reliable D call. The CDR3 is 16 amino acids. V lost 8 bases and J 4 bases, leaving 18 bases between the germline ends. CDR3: CASGLGALGGANVLTF. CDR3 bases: TGTGCCAGCGGGCTCGGTGCGCTGGGGGGGGCCAACGTCCTGACTTTC.

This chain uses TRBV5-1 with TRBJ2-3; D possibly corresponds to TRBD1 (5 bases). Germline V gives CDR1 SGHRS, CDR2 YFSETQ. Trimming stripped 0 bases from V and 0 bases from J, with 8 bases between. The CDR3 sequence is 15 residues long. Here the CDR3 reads CASSLDRGSTDTQYF. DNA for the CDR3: TGCGCCAGCAGCTTGGATAGGGGAAGCACAGATACGCAGTATTTT.

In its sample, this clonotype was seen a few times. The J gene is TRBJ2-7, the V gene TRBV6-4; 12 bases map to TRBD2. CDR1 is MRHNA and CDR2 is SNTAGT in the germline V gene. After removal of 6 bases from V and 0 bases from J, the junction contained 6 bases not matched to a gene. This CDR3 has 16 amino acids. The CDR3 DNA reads TGTGCCAGCAGCTTACTAGCGGGGGGCGCCTCCTACGAGCAGTACTTC. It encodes CASSLLAGGASYEQYF.

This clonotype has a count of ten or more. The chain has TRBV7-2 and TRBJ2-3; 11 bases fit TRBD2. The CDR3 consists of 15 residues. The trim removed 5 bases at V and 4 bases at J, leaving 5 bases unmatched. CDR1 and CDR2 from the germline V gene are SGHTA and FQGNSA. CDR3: CASSLSGGGSDTQYF. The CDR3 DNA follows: TGTGCCAGCAGCCTTAGCGGGGGGGGTTCAGATACGCAGTATTTT.

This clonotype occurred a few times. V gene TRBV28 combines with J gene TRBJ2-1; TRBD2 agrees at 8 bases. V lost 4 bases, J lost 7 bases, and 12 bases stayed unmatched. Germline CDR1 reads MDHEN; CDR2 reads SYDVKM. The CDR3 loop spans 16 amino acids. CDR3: CASSSSREAPRNEQFF. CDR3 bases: TGTGCCAGCAGTTCCTCGCGGGAGGCCCCGAGGAATGAGCAGTTCTTC.

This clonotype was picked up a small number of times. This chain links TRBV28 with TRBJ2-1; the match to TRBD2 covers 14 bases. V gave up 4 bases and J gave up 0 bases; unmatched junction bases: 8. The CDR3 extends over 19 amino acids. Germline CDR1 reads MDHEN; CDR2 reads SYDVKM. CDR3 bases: TGTGCCAGCAGTTCTCGACTAGCGGGGGGGCCGAGCTCCTACAATGAGCAGTTCTTC. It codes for CASSSRLAGGPSSYNEQFF.

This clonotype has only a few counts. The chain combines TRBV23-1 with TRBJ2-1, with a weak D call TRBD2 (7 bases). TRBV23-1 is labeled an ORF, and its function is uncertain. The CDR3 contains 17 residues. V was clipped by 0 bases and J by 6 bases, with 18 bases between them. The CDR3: CASSQSGGATGSNEQFF. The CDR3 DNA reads TGCGCCAGCAGTCAATCGGGGGGGGCTACAGGGAGCAATGAGCAGTTCTTC.

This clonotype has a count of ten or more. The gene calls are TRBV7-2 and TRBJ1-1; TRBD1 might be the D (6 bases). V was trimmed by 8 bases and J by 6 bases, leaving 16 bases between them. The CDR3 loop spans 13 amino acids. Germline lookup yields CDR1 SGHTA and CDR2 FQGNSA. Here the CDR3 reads CASRGGGPAEAFF. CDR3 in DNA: TGTGCCAGCCGCGGCGGGGGCCCGGCTGAAGCTTTCTTT. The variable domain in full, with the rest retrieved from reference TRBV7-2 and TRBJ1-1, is GAGVSQSPSNKVTEKGKDVELRCDPISGHTALYWYRQSLGQGLEFLIYFQGNSAPDKSGLPSDRFSAERTGGSVSTLTIQRTQQEDSAVYLCASRGGGPAEAFFGQGTRLTVV.

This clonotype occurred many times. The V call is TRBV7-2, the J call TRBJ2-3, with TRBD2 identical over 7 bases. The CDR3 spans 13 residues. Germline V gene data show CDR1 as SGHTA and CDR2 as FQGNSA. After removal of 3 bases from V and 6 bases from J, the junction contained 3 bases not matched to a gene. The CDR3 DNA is TGTGCCAGCAGCTTCGGACTAGGCGATACGCAGTATTTT. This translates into CASSFGLGDTQYF.

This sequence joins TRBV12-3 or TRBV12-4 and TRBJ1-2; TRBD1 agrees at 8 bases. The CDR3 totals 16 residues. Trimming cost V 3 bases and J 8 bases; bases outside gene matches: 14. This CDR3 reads CASSFKGERTGRGYTF. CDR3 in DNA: TGTGCCAGCAGTTTCAAGGGTGAACGGACAGGGCGGGGCTACACCTTC.

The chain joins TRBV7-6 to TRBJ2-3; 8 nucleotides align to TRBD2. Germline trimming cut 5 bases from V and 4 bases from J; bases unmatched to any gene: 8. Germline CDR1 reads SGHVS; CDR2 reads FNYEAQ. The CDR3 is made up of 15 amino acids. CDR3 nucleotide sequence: TGTGCCAGCAGCCGGAGCGGGAGCCGCGCAGATACGCAGTATTTT. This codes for CASSRSGSRADTQYF.

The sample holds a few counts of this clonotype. The CDR3 sequence is CASSSLQGPANYGYTF. The CDR3 DNA follows: TGTGCCAGCAGCTCATTACAGGGGCCCGCTAACTATGGCTACACCTTC. The chain combines TRBV11-2 with TRBJ1-2; 7 bases map to TRBD1. The CDR3 is made up of 16 amino acids. Trimming at V came to 4 bases and at J to 0 bases, leaving 8 bases not matched to a gene. Per germline, CDR1 SGHAT and CDR2 FQNNGV.